This entry describes one T cell receptor (beta chain). This sample was taken from a study of blood T cells in healthy people across ages. The germline CDR1 and CDR2 sequences are KGHDR and SFDVKD. This CDR3 spans 16 amino acids. Trimming shortened V by 4 bases and J by 0 bases, and 14 bases separated the two germline ends. Primed by a sample-barcoded 5' primer and a J-beta primer mix, a second PCR proceeded for about 6 to 12 cycles. TCRdb analysed the 5' RACE reads with MiXCR anew, one entry per CDR3 protein. Here the sample spans hundreds of thousands of distinct CDR3 sequences, around three fifths being singletons.

The chain employs TRBV24-1 and TRBJ2-5, with D perhaps TRBD1 or TRBD2 (5 bases each). Specimen: blood. The receptor's source is a man aged 55 to 69 in good health. CDR3 region: CATSENPGRYQETQYF. Written as DNA, the CDR3 is TGTGCCACCAGTGAGAACCCGGGACGATACCAAGAGACCCAGTACTTC.